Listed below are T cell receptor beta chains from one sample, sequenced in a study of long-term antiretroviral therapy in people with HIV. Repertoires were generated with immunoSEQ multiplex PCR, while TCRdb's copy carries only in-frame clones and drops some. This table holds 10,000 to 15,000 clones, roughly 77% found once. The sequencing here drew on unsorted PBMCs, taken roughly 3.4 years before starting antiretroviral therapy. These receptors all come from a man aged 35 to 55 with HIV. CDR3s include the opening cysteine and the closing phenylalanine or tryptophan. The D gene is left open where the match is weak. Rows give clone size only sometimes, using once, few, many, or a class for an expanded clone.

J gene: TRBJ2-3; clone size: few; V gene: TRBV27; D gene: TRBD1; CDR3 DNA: TGTGCCAGCAGTTACCAGGGGGCGCGATCTGGAGATACGCAGTATTTT; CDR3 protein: CASSYQGARSGDTQYF
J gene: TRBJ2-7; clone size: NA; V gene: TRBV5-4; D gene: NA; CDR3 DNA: TGTGCCAGCAGCCCGGCCTCCGGGGGCGGGAAGGTCTACGAGCAGTACTTC; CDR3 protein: CASSPASGGGKVYEQYF
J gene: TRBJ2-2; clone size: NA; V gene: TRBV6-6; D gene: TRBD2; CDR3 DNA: TGTGCCAGCAGTAATAGCGGGAGGGCCAGGGGGGAGCTGTTTTTT; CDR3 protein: CASSNSGRARGELFF
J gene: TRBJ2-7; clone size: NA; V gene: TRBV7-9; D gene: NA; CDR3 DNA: TGTGCCAGCAGCTTAATGCAGTACGAGCAGTACTTC; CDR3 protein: CASSLMQYEQYF
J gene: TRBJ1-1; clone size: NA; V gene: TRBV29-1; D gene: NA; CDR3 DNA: TGCAGCGTTTTGGACACTGAAGCTTTCTTT; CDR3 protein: CSVLDTEAFF
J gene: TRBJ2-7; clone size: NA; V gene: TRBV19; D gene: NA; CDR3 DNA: TGTGCCAGCACGCCGGGCACTTGGGCGCGCGAGCAGTACTTC; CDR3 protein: CASTPGTWAREQYF
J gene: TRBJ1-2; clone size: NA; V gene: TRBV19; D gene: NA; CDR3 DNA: TGTGCCAGTAGTAGCGGGCAGCGGGCAACTAACTATGGCTACACCTTC; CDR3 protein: CASSSGQRATNYGYTF
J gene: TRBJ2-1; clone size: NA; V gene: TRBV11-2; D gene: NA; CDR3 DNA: TGTGCCAGCAGCTTAGAGCGGCTCCCTCGGAATGAGCAGTTCTTC; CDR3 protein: CASSLERLPRNEQFF
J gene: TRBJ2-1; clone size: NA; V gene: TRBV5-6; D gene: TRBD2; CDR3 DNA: TGTGCCAGCAGCTTGGTAAGACTAGCGGGTGGCTACAATGAGCAGTTCTTC; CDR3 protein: CASSLVRLAGGYNEQFF
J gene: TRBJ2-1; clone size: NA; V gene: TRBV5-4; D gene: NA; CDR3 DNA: TGTGCCAGCAGCAACGTTGTCGGGGCCTACAATGAGCAGTTCTTC; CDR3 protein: CASSNVVGAYNEQFF
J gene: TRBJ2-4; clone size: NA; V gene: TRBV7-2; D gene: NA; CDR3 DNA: TGTGCCAGCAGCTTAGTTTTTGGGCAAGACATTCAGTACTTC; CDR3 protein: CASSLVFGQDIQYF
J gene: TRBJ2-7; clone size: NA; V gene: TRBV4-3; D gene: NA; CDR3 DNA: TGCGCCAGCAGCCAAGTGAGGGGGGCGAATAACGAGCAGTACTTC; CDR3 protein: CASSQVRGANNEQYF
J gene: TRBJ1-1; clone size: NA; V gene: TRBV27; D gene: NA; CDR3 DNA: TGTGCCAGCAGTATAGGGGGGAACACTGAAGCTTTCTTT; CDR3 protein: CASSIGGNTEAFF
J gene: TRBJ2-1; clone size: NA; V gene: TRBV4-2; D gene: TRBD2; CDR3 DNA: TGTGCCAGCAGCCCTGGGACTAGCGGGAAGAATGAGCAGTTCTTC; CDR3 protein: CASSPGTSGKNEQFF
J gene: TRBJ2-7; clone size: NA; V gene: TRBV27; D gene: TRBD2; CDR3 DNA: TGTGCCAGCAGTGGCGGGAGGGTTACCTACGAGCAGTACTTC; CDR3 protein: CASSGGRVTYEQYF
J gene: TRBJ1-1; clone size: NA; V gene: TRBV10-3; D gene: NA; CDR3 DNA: TGTGCCATCAGGGAACAGGGGAACACTGAAGCTTTCTTT; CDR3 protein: CAIREQGNTEAFF
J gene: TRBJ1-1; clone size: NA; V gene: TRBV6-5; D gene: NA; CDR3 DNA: TGTGCCAGCAGTTACTTGGCCCTGGGGGTGAACACTGAAGCTTTCTTT; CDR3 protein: CASSYLALGVNTEAFF
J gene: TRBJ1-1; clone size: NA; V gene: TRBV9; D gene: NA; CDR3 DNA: TGTGCCAGCAGCGTATTAGGGGATATGAACACTGAAGCTTTCTTT; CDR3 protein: CASSVLGDMNTEAFF
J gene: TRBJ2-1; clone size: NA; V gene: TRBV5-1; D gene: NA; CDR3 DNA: TGCGCCAGCAGCTTGGCGGCCAATGAGCAGTTCTTC; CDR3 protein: CASSLAANEQFF
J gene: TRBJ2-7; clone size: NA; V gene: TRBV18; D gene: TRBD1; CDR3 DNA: TGTGCCAGCTCATTCATCACAGGGGGACGCGAGCAGTACTTC; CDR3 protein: CASSFITGGREQYF
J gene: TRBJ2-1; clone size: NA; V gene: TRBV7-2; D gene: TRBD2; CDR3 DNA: TGTGCCAGCAGCGGTATTAGCGGGAGTGACTACAATGAGCAGTTCTTC; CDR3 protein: CASSGISGSDYNEQFF
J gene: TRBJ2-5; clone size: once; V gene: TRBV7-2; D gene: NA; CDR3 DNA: TGTGCCAGCAGCTTGCAGCACCTGTCGGGTGAGACCCAGTACTTC; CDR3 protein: CASSLQHLSGETQYF
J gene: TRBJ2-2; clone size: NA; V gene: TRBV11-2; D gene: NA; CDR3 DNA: TGTGCCAGCAGCTTAGCGGGTAGCGGGAACACCGGGGAGCTGTTTTTT; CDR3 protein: CASSLAGSGNTGELFF
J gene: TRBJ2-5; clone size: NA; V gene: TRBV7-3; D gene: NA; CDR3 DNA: TGTGCCAGCAGCTTGACCGGGACAACGAAGTTAGAGACCCAGTACTTC; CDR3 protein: CASSLTGTTKLETQYF
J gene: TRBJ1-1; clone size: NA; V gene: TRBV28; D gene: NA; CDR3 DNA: TGTGCCAGCAGCAAGGGGGGCGGGACTGAAGCTTTCTTT; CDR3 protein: CASSKGGGTEAFF
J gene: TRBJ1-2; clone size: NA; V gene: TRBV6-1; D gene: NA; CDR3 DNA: TGTGCCAGCAGTGTCCAGGTGGGCAGTGGCTATGGCTACACCTTC; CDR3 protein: CASSVQVGSGYGYTF
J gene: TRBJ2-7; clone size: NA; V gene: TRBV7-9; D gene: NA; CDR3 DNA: TGTGCCAGCAGCTTAGCGGGTTCAGGAAGCTCCTACGAGCAGTACTTC; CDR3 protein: CASSLAGSGSSYEQYF
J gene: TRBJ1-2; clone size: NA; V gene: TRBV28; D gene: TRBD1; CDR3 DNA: TGTGCCAGCAGTTTATCAGGGGGTTCTTATGGCTACACCTTC; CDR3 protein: CASSLSGGSYGYTF
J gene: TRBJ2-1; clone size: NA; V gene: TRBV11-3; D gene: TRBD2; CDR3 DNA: TGTGCCAGCAGTTCAGGACTAGCGGGATCAAATGAGCAGTTCTTC; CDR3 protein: CASSSGLAGSNEQFF
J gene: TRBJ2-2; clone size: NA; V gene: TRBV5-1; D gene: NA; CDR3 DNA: TGCGCCAGCAGCTTGGCACGAATAGGAACCGGGGAGCTGTTTTTT; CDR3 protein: CASSLARIGTGELFF
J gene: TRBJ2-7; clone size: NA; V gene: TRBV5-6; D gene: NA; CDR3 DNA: TGTGCCAGCACCTCTGGATCGTACGAGCAGTACTTC; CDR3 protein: CASTSGSYEQYF
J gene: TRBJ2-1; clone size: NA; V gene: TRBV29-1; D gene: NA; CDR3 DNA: TGCAGCGTTGCCACCGGGAGCTCCTACAATGAGCAGTTCTTC; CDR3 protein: CSVATGSSYNEQFF